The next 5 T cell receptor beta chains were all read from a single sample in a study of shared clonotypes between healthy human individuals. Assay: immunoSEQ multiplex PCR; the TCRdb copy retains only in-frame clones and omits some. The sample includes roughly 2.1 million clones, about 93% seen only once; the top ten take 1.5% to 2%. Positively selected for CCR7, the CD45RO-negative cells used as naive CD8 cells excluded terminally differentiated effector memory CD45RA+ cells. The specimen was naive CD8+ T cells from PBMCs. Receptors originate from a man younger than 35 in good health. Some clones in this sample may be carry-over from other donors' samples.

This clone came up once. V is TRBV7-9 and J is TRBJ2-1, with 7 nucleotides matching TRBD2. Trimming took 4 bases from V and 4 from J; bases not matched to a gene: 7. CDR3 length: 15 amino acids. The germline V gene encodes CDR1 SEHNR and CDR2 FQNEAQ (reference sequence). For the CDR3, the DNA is TGTGCCAGCAGCTGGGGGGTAGCGGGTTACAATGAGCAGTTCTTC. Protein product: CASSWGVAGYNEQFF.

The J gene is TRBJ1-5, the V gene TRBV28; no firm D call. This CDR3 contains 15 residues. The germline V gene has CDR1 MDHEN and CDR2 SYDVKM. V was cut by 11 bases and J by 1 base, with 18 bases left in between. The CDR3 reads CASLLSGESNQPQHF. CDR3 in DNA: TGTGCCTCCCTCCTTTCGGGCGAGAGCAATCAGCCCCAGCATTTT.

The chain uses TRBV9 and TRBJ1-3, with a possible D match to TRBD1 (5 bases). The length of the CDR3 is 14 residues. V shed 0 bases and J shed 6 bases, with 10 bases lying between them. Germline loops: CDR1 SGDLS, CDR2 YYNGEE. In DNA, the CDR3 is TGTGCCAGCAGCGTAGGAGGGGAGGAAAACACCATATATTTT. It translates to CASSVGGEENTIYF.

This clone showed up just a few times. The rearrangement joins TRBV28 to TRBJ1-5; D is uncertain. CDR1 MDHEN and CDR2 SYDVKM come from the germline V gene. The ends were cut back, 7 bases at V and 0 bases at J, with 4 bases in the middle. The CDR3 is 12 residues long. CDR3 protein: CASKYSNQPQHF. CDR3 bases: TGTGCCAGCAAATATAGCAATCAGCCCCAGCATTTT.

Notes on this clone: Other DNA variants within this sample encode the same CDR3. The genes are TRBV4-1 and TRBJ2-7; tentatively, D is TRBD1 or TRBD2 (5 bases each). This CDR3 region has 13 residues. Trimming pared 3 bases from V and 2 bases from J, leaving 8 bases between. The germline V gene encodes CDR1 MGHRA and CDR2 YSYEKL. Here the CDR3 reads CASSQGEPYEQYF. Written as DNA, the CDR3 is TGCGCCAGCAGCCAGGGGGAGCCCTACGAGCAGTACTTC.